These 8 T cell receptor beta chains originate from one sample sequenced in a study of CD8 T cells in ankylosing spondylitis. TCRdb ran MiXCR on the 5' RACE reads and lists one entry per CDR3 protein. The sample carries some 330,000 distinct CDR3 sequences, approximately 8% recorded once. These receptors' targets are unknown. Whole-study findings and limits: One TCR beta motif, made up of eight highly homologous variants, appeared characteristic of ankylosing spondylitis blood.

Sequencing input: blood, either unsorted or a sorted T cell fraction (not recorded which). The receptor source for this set is a male donor with ankylosing spondylitis.

This clonotype was observed a few times. The chain's CDR3 is CASSLAPSGQPGEQYF. CDR3 DNA sequence: TGCGCCAGCAGCTTGGCTCCTAGCGGACAACCAGGGGAGCAGTACTTC. The genes are TRBV5-1 and TRBJ2-7; TRBD2 matches 7 bases. This CDR3 is 16 amino acids long. Germline V gives CDR1 SGHRS, CDR2 YFSETQ. Germline trimming cut 0 bases from V and 7 bases from J; bases unmatched to any gene: 13.

This clonotype was seen repeatedly, ten times or more. The V and J genes are TRBV24-1 and TRBJ2-2; no clear D. In germline, CDR1 is KGHDR, CDR2 SFDVKD. V lost 0 bases and J 0 bases, leaving 4 bases between the germline ends. The CDR3 runs 15 residues. The CDR3 nucleotides read TGTGCCACCAGTGATTTGAAGACGAACACCGGGGAGCTGTTTTTT. This sequence encodes CATSDLKTNTGELFF.

The rearrangement joins TRBV5-6 to TRBJ1-2; possibly TRBD1 for D (6 bases). The germline V gene encodes CDR1 SGHDT and CDR2 YYEEEE. Trimming removed 4 bases from V and 8 bases from J, with 18 bases in between. The CDR3 runs to 14 residues. The CDR3 DNA sequence: TGTGCCAGCAGCCGTTCATTCCGGGGGCGCGGCTACACCTTC. It codes for CASSRSFRGRGYTF.

The chain couples TRBV12-3 or TRBV12-4 to TRBJ2-7; perhaps TRBD2 as D (5 bases). V was trimmed by 6 bases and J by 5 bases, leaving 11 bases between them. The CDR3 consists of 12 residues. The CDR3 coding sequence is TGTGCCAGCAGCCCCGGGGTCGACGAGCAGTACTTC. Translation: CASSPGVDEQYF.

J is TRBJ2-3 and V is TRBV15; D call uncertain. The germline V gene has CDR1 LNHNV and CDR2 YYDKDF (reference sequence). Trimming took off 0 bases at V and 3 bases at J, with 16 bases between the two ends. CDR3 length: 17 residues. CDR3 loop: CATSRDHSGFVTDTQYF. CDR3 nucleotides: TGTGCCACCAGCAGAGATCACTCCGGGTTTGTAACAGATACGCAGTATTTT.

This clonotype was seen only a few times. The gene calls are TRBV25-1 and TRBJ2-5, with D perhaps being TRBD1 or TRBD2 (5 bases each). The CDR3 has 15 amino acids. From germline, CDR1 is MGHDK and CDR2 SYGVNS. V lost 2 bases and J 5 bases, leaving 15 bases between the germline ends. The CDR3 nucleotides are TGTGCCAGCAGTGAAAGCAGGGTCCGAGGGGAGACCCAGTACTTC. Its protein is CASSESRVRGETQYF. Together with reference TRBV25-1 and TRBJ2-5, the CDR3 gives the full variable domain: EADIYQTPRYLVIGTGKKITLECSQTMGHDKMYWYQQDPGMELHLIHYSYGVNSTEKGDLSSESTVSRIRTEHFPLTLESARPSHTSQYLCASSESRVRGETQYFGPGTRLLVL.

The chain has TRBV9 and TRBJ2-3; 9 nucleotides agree with TRBD2. Germline trimming cut 0 bases from V and 7 bases from J; bases unmatched to any gene: 6. The CDR3 spans 15 residues. Germline V gene sequence: CDR1 SGDLS, CDR2 YYNGEE. DNA of the CDR3: TGTGCCAGCAGCGTAGTAGCGGGAGCTCAGAATACGCAGTATTTT. It encodes CASSVVAGAQNTQYF.

The chain carries TRBV7-2 and TRBJ2-7; no clear D gene. The CDR3 loop spans 13 amino acids. Germline assignment: CDR1 SGHTA and CDR2 FQGNSA. V lost 1 base, J lost 3 bases, and 7 bases lay in between. The CDR3 DNA reads TGTGCCAGCAGCTTAGGTGTCGTCTACGAGCAGTACTTC. It encodes CASSLGVVYEQYF.